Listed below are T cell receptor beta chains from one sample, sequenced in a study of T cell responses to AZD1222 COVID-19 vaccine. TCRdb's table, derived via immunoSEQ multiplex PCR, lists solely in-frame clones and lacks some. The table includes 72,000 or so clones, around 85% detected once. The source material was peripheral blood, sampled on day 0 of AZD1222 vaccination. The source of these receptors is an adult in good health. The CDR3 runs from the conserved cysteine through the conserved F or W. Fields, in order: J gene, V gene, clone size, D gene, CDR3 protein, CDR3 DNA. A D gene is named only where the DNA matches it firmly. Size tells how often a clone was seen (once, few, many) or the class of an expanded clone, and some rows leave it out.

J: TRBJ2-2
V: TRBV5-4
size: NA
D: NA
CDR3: CASSFGPGELFF
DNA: TGTGCCAGCAGCTTCGGCCCCGGGGAGCTGTTTTTT

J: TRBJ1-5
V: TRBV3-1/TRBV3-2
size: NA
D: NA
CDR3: CASSQGEQPQHF
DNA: TGTGCCAGCAGCCAAGGTGAACAGCCCCAGCATTTT

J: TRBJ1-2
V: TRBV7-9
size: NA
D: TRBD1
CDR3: CASSYRDRGHGYTF
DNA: TGTGCCAGCAGCTACCGGGACAGGGGCCATGGCTACACCTTC

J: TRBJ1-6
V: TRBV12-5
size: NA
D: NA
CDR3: CASGLATVSYNSPLHF
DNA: TGTGCTAGTGGTTTGGCTACAGTCTCCTATAATTCACCCCTCCACTTT

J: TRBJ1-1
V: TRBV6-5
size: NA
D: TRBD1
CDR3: CASSSQGVEAFF
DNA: TGTGCCAGCAGTTCTCAGGGGGTTGAAGCTTTCTTT

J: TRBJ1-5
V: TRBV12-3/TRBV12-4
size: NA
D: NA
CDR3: CASLSQGGQPQHF
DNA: TGTGCCAGTCTATCACAGGGAGGGCAGCCCCAGCATTTT

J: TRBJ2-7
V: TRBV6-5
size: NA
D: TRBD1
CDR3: CASRYNRGHGEQYF
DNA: TGTGCCAGCAGGTACAACAGGGGGCACGGCGAGCAGTACTTC

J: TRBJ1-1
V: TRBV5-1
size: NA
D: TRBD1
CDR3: CASSPRTGGEGAFF
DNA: TGCGCCAGCAGCCCCCGGACAGGGGGGGAAGGAGCTTTCTTT

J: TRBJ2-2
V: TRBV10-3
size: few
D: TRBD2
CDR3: CAIRNTGTSGVNTGELFF
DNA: TGTGCCATCAGGAACACCGGGACTAGCGGGGTCAACACCGGGGAGCTGTTTTTT

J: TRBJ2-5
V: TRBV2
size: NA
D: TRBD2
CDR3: CASSEQRGGGETQYF
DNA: TGTGCCAGCAGTGAGCAGCGGGGGGGCGGGGAGACCCAGTACTTC

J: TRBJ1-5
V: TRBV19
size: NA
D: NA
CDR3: CASSWGGRNDQPQHF
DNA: TGTGCCAGTAGCTGGGGGGGAAGAAACGATCAGCCCCAGCATTTT

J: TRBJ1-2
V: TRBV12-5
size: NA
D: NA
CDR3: CASLNGEGRGYTF
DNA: TGTGCTAGCCTGAACGGGGAAGGAAGAGGCTACACCTTC

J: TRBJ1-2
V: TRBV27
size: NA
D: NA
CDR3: CASSSKQGLELYGYTF
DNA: TGTGCCAGCAGTTCAAAGCAGGGCCTCGAGCTTTATGGCTACACCTTC

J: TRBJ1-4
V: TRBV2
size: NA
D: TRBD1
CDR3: CASSNQGQGNEKLFF
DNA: TGTGCCAGCAGCAACCAGGGACAGGGTAATGAAAAACTGTTTTTT

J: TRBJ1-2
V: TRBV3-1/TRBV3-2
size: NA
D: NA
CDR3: CASSNQGNGYTF
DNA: TGTGCCAGCAGCAACCAGGGTAATGGCTACACCTTC

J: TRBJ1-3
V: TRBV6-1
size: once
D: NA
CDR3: CASSEARGNTIYF
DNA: TGTGCCAGCAGTGAAGCGCGTGGAAACACCATATATTTT

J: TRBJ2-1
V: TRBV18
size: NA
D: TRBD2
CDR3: CASSPQLADSYNEQFF
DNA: TGTGCCAGCTCACCACAACTAGCGGACTCCTACAATGAGCAGTTCTTC

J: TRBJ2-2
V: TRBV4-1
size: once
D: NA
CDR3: CASSQDGGGANPGELFF
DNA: TGCGCCAGCAGCCAAGATGGGGGTGGAGCGAATCCCGGGGAGCTGTTTTTT

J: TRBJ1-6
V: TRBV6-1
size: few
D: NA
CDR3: CASSDTGSYNSPLHF
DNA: TGTGCCAGCAGTGATACGGGATCCTATAATTCACCCCTCCACTTT

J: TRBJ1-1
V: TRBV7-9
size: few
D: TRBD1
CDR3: CASSVGTALVFF
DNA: TGTGCCAGCAGCGTCGGGACAGCCCTCGTTTTCTTT

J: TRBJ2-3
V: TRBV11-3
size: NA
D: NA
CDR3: CASSLEGRGTDTQYF
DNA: TGTGCCAGCAGCTTAGAGGGAAGAGGCACAGATACGCAGTATTTT

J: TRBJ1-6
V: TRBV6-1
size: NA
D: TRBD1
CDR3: CASSDRQGNSPLHF
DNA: TGTGCCAGCAGTGACCGACAGGGTAATTCACCCCTCCACTTT

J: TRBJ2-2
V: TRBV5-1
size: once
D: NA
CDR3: CASRQQTATLSGELFF
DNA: TGCGCCAGCAGGCAGCAGACAGCCACCTTGTCCGGGGAGCTGTTTTTT

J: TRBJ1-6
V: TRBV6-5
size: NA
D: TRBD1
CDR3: CASNRSGQGLVPLHF
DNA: TGTGCCAGCAACCGGTCGGGACAGGGATTAGTACCCCTCCACTTT

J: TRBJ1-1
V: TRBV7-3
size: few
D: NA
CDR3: CASSLRPITAAEAFF
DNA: TGTGCCAGCAGCTTACGGCCGATTACCGCGGCTGAAGCTTTCTTT

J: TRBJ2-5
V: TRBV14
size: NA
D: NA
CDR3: CASSQDGAFLETQYF
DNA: TGTGCCAGCAGCCAAGATGGAGCCTTCCTAGAGACCCAGTACTTC

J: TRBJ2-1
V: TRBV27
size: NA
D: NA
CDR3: CASGAGLFNEQFF
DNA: TGTGCCAGCGGCGCGGGGCTGTTCAATGAGCAGTTCTTC

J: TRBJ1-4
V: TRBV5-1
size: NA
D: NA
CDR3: CASSLLGDRKLFF
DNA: TGCGCCAGCAGCTTGTTAGGCGACAGAAAACTGTTTTTT

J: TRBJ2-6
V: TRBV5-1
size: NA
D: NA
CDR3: CASSLLTSSGANVLTF
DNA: TGCGCCAGCAGCTTGCTGACCTCCTCTGGGGCCAACGTCCTGACTTTC

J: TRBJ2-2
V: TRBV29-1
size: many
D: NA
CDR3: CSVATGRGSLHTGELFF
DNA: TGCAGCGTTGCGACAGGACGAGGTTCCTTGCACACCGGGGAGCTGTTTTTT

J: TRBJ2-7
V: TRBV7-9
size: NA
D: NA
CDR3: CASCRSPCEQYF
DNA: TGTGCCAGCTGCAGATCCCCTTGCGAGCAGTACTTC

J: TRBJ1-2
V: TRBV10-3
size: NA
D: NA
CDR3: CAISERGAGYGYTF
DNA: TGTGCCATCAGTGAAAGAGGGGCGGGGTATGGCTACACCTTC

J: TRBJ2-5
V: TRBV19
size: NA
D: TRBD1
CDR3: CASSIGRGYQETQYF
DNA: TGTGCCAGTAGTATAGGCAGGGGGTACCAAGAGACCCAGTACTTC

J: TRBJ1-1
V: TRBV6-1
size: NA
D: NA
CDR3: CASSELVGTLMNTEAFF
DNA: TGTGCCAGCAGTGAACTTGTCGGCACACTTATGAACACTGAAGCTTTCTTT

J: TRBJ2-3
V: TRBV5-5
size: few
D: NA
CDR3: CASSFGSGHGTDTQYF
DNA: TGTGCCAGCAGCTTCGGATCTGGGCACGGCACAGATACGCAGTATTTT

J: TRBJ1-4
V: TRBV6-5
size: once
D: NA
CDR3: CASRPDTTNEKLFF
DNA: TGTGCCAGCAGACCCGATACAACTAATGAAAAACTGTTTTTT

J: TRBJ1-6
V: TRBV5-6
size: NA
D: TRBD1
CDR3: CASSYGQGDSPLHF
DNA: TGTGCCAGCAGTTACGGGCAGGGGGATTCACCCCTCCACTTT

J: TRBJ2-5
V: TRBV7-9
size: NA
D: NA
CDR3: CASRDKLGETQYF
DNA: TGTGCCAGCAGGGACAAGCTCGGGGAGACCCAGTACTTC

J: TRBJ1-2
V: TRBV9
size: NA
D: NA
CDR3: CASSVSSVGSYTF
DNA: TGTGCCAGCAGCGTATCGTCGGTCGGGAGCTACACCTTC

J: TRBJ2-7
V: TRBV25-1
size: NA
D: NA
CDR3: CASSDAGHLNEQYF
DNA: TGTGCCAGCAGTGATGCCGGACACCTCAACGAGCAGTACTTC

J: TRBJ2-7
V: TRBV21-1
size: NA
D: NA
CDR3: CASSKATEGGYEQYF
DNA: TGTGCCAGCAGCAAAGCGACCGAAGGAGGGTACGAGCAGTACTTC